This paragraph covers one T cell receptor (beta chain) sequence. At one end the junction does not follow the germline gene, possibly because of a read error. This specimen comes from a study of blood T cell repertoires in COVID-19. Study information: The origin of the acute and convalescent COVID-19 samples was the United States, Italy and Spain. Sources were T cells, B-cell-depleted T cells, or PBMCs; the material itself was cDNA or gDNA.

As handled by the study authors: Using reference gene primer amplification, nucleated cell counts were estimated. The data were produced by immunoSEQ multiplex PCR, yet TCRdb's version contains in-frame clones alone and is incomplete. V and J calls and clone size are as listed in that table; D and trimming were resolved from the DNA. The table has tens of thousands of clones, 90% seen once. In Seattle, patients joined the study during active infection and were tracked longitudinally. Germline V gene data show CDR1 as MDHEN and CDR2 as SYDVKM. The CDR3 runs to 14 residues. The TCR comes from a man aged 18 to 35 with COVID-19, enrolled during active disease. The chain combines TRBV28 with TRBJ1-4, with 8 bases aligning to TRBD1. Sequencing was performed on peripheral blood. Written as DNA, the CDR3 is TGTGCCAGCAGGGGGACAGGCGGAAATGAAAAACTGCTTTTT. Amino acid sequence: CASRGTGGNEKLLF. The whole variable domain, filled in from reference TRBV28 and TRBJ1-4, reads DVKVTQSSRYLVKRTGEKVFLECVQDMDHENMFWYRQDPGLGLRLIYFSYDVKMKEKGDIPEGYSVSREKKERFSLILESASTNQTSMYLCASRGTGGNEKLLFGSGTQLSVL.